One sample yielded the 23 T cell receptor beta chains listed below, sequenced in a study of blood T cells in healthy people across ages. The use of a sample-barcoded 5' primer and a J-beta primer mix characterized a second PCR of roughly 6 to 11 cycles. In TCRdb, the 5' RACE reads were re-called with MiXCR into one record per CDR3 protein. In the table there are roughly 1.4 million distinct CDR3 sequences, approximately 60% of which are singletons. Sequencing was performed on blood. Receptors originate from a man between 18 and 35 years old in good health.

The CDR3 spells CASNYSTQGAGGYTF. In DNA, the CDR3 is TGTGCCAGCAATTATTCTACGCAGGGGGCTGGGGGCTACACCTTC. The gene calls are TRBV6-5 and TRBJ1-2; 8 nucleotides match TRBD1. The CDR3 is made up of 15 amino acids. Germline V CDR1 and CDR2: MNHEY, SVGAGI. V gave up 7 bases and J gave up 8 bases; unmatched junction bases: 15.

This chain's CDR3 is CATSDFEGKGPDTEAFF. In DNA, the CDR3 is TGTGCCACCAGTGATTTCGAGGGGAAGGGGCCGGACACTGAAGCTTTCTTT. V usage is TRBV24-1 and J usage is TRBJ1-1; D may be TRBD1 (5 bases). CDR1 and CDR2 (germline): KGHDR, SFDVKD. V gave up 1 base and J gave up 3 bases, with 17 bases separating them. The CDR3 is 17 residues long.

This clonotype came up a few times. The gene calls are TRBV27 and TRBJ2-6; D call uncertain. The CDR3 extends over 16 amino acids. CDR1 is MNHEY and CDR2 is SMNVEV in the germline V gene (reference sequence). The ends were cut back, 2 bases at V and 3 bases at J, with 11 bases in the middle. The CDR3 sequence: CASSLLTTHGANVLTF. The CDR3 region has the DNA TGTGCCAGCAGTTTACTCACTACCCATGGGGCCAACGTCCTGACTTTC.

This clonotype was observed a handful of times. V gene TRBV6-1 combines with J gene TRBJ1-1; tentatively, D is TRBD1 (5 bases). Germline assignment: CDR1 MNHNS and CDR2 SASEGT. The CDR3 loop spans 14 amino acids. V was trimmed by 10 bases and J by 0 bases, leaving 15 bases between them. DNA for the CDR3: TGTGCCACCCGAGAGGGACCTCTGAACACTGAAGCTTTCTTT. It yields the protein CATREGPLNTEAFF.

The genes are TRBV20-1 and TRBJ1-1; TRBD1 is a possible D gene (5 bases). Trimming removed 6 bases from V and 10 bases from J, with 24 bases in between. The germline CDR1 and CDR2 sequences are DFQATT and SNEGSKA (reference sequence). The CDR3 length is 14 residues. The CDR3 loop is CSASSQGQWGRAFF. In DNA form, the CDR3 reads TGCAGTGCCTCATCTCAGGGTCAATGGGGTAGAGCTTTCTTT.

This clonotype appeared a few times. This chain joins TRBV29-1 and TRBJ2-7; 7 bases line up with TRBD2. The J call is doubtful: the DNA matches TRBJ2-5 better. CDR3 length: 12 residues. Germline CDR1 is SQVTM and CDR2 is ANQGSEA. The CDR3 sequence: CSAWGGEETQYF. CDR3 coding DNA: TGCAGCGCCTGGGGGGGAGAAGAGACCCAGTACTTC.

The J gene is TRBJ2-5, the V gene TRBV7-8; D possibly corresponds to TRBD1 (6 bases). The last part of the DNA fits TRBJ2-7 better; the J call may be wrong. The CDR3 contains 16 residues. Looked up from germline, CDR1 is SGHVS and CDR2 is FQNEAQ. The CDR3 protein is CASRLRHSGRGYEQYF. Here the CDR3 DNA reads TGTGCCAGCAGACTAAGGCATTCCGGCAGGGGCTACGAGCAGTACTTC.

This clonotype has just a few counts. The J gene is TRBJ2-7, the V gene TRBV13; D possibly corresponds to TRBD2 (5 bases). CDR3 length equals 14 residues. Germline CDR1 PRHDT, CDR2 FYEKMQ (reference sequence). V lost 5 bases to trimming and J lost 5 bases, with 16 bases between them. CDR3 nucleotide sequence: TGTGCCAGCAGCGCCTTTTCTAGCTTCCACGAGCAGTACTTC. Residues: CASSAFSSFHEQYF.

The chain carries TRBV29-1 and TRBJ2-3; possibly TRBD1 or TRBD2 for D (6 bases each). This CDR3 comprises 12 residues. CDR1 and CDR2 from the germline V gene are SQVTM and ANQGSEA. The V and J ends lost 4 bases and 10 bases respectively, with 15 bases between them. CDR3 residues: CSVALSEGAQYF. The CDR3 nucleotides read TGCAGCGTTGCCCTGTCGGAGGGGGCGCAGTATTTT.

The chain recombines TRBV24-1 with TRBJ2-4; D remains ambiguous. V lost 6 bases, J lost 13 bases, and 21 bases lay in between. The CDR3 is made up of 14 amino acids. Per the germline V gene, CDR1 is KGHDR and CDR2 is SFDVKD. The CDR3: CATSPNRYNNEQYF. As DNA, the CDR3 is TGTGCCACCAGTCCAAACAGATACAACAATGAGCAGTACTTC.

The chain carries TRBV4-1 and TRBJ1-4, with D unresolved. CDR1 and CDR2 (germline): MGHRA, YSYEKL. Trimming left V 4 bases short and J 0 bases short, with 18 bases between. This CDR3 is 18 amino acids long. CDR3 region: CASSPTPAPAATNEKLFF. Written as DNA, the CDR3 is TGCGCCAGCAGCCCAACACCGGCCCCCGCGGCAACTAATGAAAAACTGTTTTTT.

The chain uses TRBV6-1 and TRBJ1-5; D remains unclear. V dropped 7 bases and J dropped 3 bases, with 16 bases sitting between them. The CDR3 is made up of 15 amino acids. The germline V gene encodes CDR1 MNHNS and CDR2 SASEGT. As DNA, the CDR3 is TGTGCCAGCACCATTTCGACGGACTTCAATCAGCCCCAGCATTTT. Residues: CASTISTDFNQPQHF.

The CDR3 sequence is CASSWGVGGYTF. The CDR3 DNA is TGTGCCAGCAGCTGGGGGGTGGGGGGCTACACCTTC. V gene TRBV28 combines with J gene TRBJ1-2, with D maybe TRBD1 (5 bases). Per the germline V gene, CDR1 is MDHEN and CDR2 is SYDVKM. The ends were cut back, 6 bases at V and 8 bases at J, with 13 bases in the middle. The CDR3 extends over 12 amino acids.

The chain has TRBV15 and TRBJ1-4; D unresolved. The CDR3 loop spans 15 amino acids. Deletions cut 3 bases from V and 6 bases from J, with 14 bases between. Germline V lookup: CDR1 LNHNV, CDR2 YYDKDF (reference sequence). In DNA, the CDR3 is TGTGCCACCAGCAGCACGCAGGTTGGTTATGAAAAACTGTTTTTT. Translation: CATSSTQVGYEKLFF.

This clonotype was counted only a few times. CDR3: CSVDPSGISDTQYF. CDR3 bases: TGCAGCGTTGACCCTAGCGGGATATCAGATACGCAGTATTTT. The chain couples TRBV29-1 to TRBJ2-3; 9 nucleotides align to TRBD2. CDR1 and CDR2 (germline): SQVTM, ANQGSEA. The CDR3 runs 14 residues. After removal of 3 bases from V and 4 bases from J, the junction contained 5 bases not matched to a gene.

V gene TRBV13 combines with J gene TRBJ2-5; D remains unclear. This CDR3 is 12 amino acids long. The V and J ends lost 3 bases and 5 bases respectively, with 7 bases between them. Germline V gives CDR1 PRHDT, CDR2 FYEKMQ (reference sequence). The CDR3 region is CASSFAAETQYF. CDR3 nucleotides: TGTGCCAGCAGCTTTGCAGCGGAGACCCAGTACTTC.

The chain employs TRBV6-1 and TRBJ1-5; no firm D call. The length of the CDR3 is 14 residues. Trimming removed 2 bases at V and 3 bases at J, with 8 bases between. Germline CDR1 and CDR2: MNHNS and SASEGT. CDR3 residues: CASSESSLNQPQHF. As DNA, the CDR3 is TGTGCCAGCAGTGAATCTTCCCTCAATCAGCCCCAGCATTTT.

This chain links TRBV6-2 or TRBV6-3 with TRBJ2-1; D is possibly TRBD1 (6 bases). V was pared by 2 bases and J by 4 bases, with 15 bases between. Germline-derived CDR1 and CDR2 are MNHEY and SVGEGT. The CDR3 is 16 residues long. This CDR3 reads CASSYIGDRLYNEQFF. As DNA, the CDR3 is TGTGCCAGCAGTTACATCGGAGACAGGCTGTACAATGAGCAGTTCTTC.

The gene calls are TRBV30 and TRBJ1-4, with a tentative D call TRBD1 (6 bases). CDR1 GTSNPN and CDR2 SVGIG come from the germline V gene (reference sequence). Trimming shortened V by 2 bases and J by 8 bases, and 12 bases separated the two germline ends. CDR3 length: 13 amino acids. CDR3 nucleotides: TGTGCCTGGAGTCCGGGACAACCGGAAAAACTGTTTTTT. It translates to CAWSPGQPEKLFF.

The V call is TRBV20-1, the J call TRBJ2-1, with TRBD1 matching over 9 bases. V gave up 2 bases and J gave up 7 bases; unmatched junction bases: 3. Germline V CDR1 and CDR2: DFQATT, SNEGSKA (reference sequence). This CDR3 spans 13 amino acids. Written as DNA, the CDR3 is TGCAGTGCTAGATGGGACAGGGAGAATGAGCAGTTCTTC. Its protein is CSARWDRENEQFF.

V usage is TRBV11-2 and J usage is TRBJ2-1; D gene ambiguous. The CDR3 spans 17 residues. Deletions cut 5 bases from V and 2 bases from J, with 19 bases between. Germline-derived CDR1 and CDR2 are SGHAT and FQNNGV. The CDR3: CASSVNHDILPYNEQFF. The CDR3 coding sequence is TGTGCCAGCAGCGTTAACCATGACATCCTCCCCTACAATGAGCAGTTCTTC.

V gene TRBV20-1 combines with J gene TRBJ2-2; TRBD2 is a possible D gene (7 bases). CDR1 is DFQATT and CDR2 is SNEGSKA in the germline V gene (reference sequence). This CDR3 has 12 amino acids. The V end was cut by 6 bases, the J end by 6 bases, with 11 bases between. The CDR3 is CSAGGGSGELFF. The DNA of the CDR3 is TGCAGTGCAGGGGGGGGGTCCGGGGAGCTGTTTTTT.

In this sample, this clonotype turned up many times. V gene TRBV20-1 combines with J gene TRBJ1-6; no clear D gene. In germline, CDR1 is DFQATT, CDR2 SNEGSKA (reference sequence). V lost 5 bases and J 7 bases, leaving 12 bases between the germline ends. CDR3 length: 13 residues. For the CDR3, the DNA is TGCAGTGCTGGCAGGACCGAGAATTCACCCCTCCACTTT. Protein product: CSAGRTENSPLHF.